This record covers a single TCR beta chain. Cohorts were based on clinical histories the participants reported. Repertoires were generated with immunoSEQ multiplex PCR, while TCRdb's copy carries only in-frame clones and drops some. The table lists about 200,000 clones, roughly 84% of them singletons. The data were taken from a study of blood T cell repertoires in COVID-19. The TCR sequence derives from a woman in her 30s who had been exposed to COVID-19. Sequencing was done on a sample of PBMCs or T cells enriched from blood (not recorded which).

The CDR3 DNA reads TGTGCCAGTAGTATAAGACGCAGGGGAAGCGCTGAAGCTTTCTTT. Translating it yields CASSIRRRGSAEAFF. The chain employs TRBV19 and TRBJ1-1, with D maybe TRBD1 (6 bases). V was trimmed by 2 bases and J by 6 bases, leaving 16 bases between them. The CDR3 covers 15 residues. Germline V lookup: CDR1 LNHDA, CDR2 SQIVND (reference sequence).